This T cell receptor (beta chain) was obtained from a study of tumor-infiltrating lymphocytes in primary liver carcinoma. The CDR3 spans 13 residues. Germline CDR1 is MNHNS and CDR2 is SASEGT. TCR beta cDNA was reverse-transcribed from about 0.45 ug of total RNA. The reaction used a constant-region primer and ProtoScript II reverse transcriptase. Three-round nested multiplex PCR performed with slightly modified ARM-PCR produced the TCR beta libraries. It was with TRBV1-TRBV30 forward primers and a C-beta reverse primer that the first two PCR rounds were run, at about 10 cycles each. TCRdb ran MiXCR on the multiplex PCR reads and lists one entry per CDR3 protein. The table records about 310,000 distinct CDR3 sequences, roughly three fifths of them present only once. The authors took blood RNA from unsorted whole blood and also extracted germline DNA. To note about this clonotype: The junction departs from germline at one end; a sequencing error may be responsible.

This sequence joins TRBV6-1 and TRBJ2-7, with TRBD2 as a possible D gene (5 bases). This receptor was taken from a woman in her twenties or thirties with primary liver carcinoma and hepatitis B virus infection. The specimen sequenced was peripheral blood. The CDR3 here is CHSRRGESYEQYF. In nucleotides, the CDR3 is TGCCACAGCAGACGGGGAGAATCCTACGAGCAGTACTTC.